The 18 T cell receptor beta chains given below trace back to one sample, sequenced in a study of breast tumors, draining lymph nodes, adjacent tissues. Axillary draining lymph nodes of breast cancer patients supplied the node samples. One entry per CDR3 protein results from TCRdb running MiXCR on the multiplex PCR reads. The sample holds roughly 120,000 distinct CDR3 sequences, 15% to 20% seen once. The sequenced sample consisted of axillary lymph node tissue. These receptors were taken from a female donor with breast cancer. Some clones in this sample may be carry-over from other donors' samples.

On this clonotype itself: Possible read error: a much larger clone is one base away. This chain links TRBV5-6 with TRBJ1-2, with D hard to call. This CDR3 is 12 amino acids long. V lost 4 bases, J lost 7 bases, and 11 bases lay in between. The germline gives CDR1 SGHDT, CDR2 YYEEEE. CDR3 loop: CASSLQSSGYTF. The CDR3 DNA follows: TGTGCCAGCAGCCTTCAGTCGAGTGGCTACACCTTC.

This clonotype was seen only a few times. A much larger clone lies one base from this, so it may be a read error. The CDR3 ends on some other residue instead of the conserved phenylalanine or tryptophan, so this is likely a read error. The chain recombines TRBV9 with TRBJ2-1; 9 bases are a match to TRBD1. The CDR3 has 12 residues. The germline V gene has CDR1 SGDLS and CDR2 YYNGEE. The trim removed 3 bases at V and 8 bases at J, leaving 0 bases unmatched. The CDR3 nucleotides are TGTGCCAGCAGCGGGGACAGGGATGAGCAGTTCCTC. Translation: CASSGDRDEQFL.

This clonotype has at least ten counts. The chain couples TRBV27 to TRBJ2-5; TRBD2 agrees at 7 bases. V dropped 6 bases and J dropped 10; count of bases not matched to a gene: 14. The CDR3 is 14 amino acids. CDR1 and CDR2 from the germline V gene are MNHEY and SMNVEV (reference sequence). This CDR3 is CASSLTSSRDGQYF. The CDR3 bases are TGTGCCAGCAGCTTGACTAGCTCACGGGATGGCCAGTACTTC.

This clonotype was seen repeatedly, ten times or more. This chain joins TRBV5-1 and TRBJ2-3; D gene unclear. The V gene's germline CDR1 is SGHRS and CDR2 YFSETQ. V was cut by 1 base and J by 3 bases, with 9 bases left in between. CDR3 length: 14 residues. DNA of the CDR3: TGCGCCAGCAGCTTGCCGACTGGGACAGATACGCAGTATTTT. It translates to CASSLPTGTDTQYF.

Points on this clonotype: Possible read error: a much larger clone is one base away. Because it lacks the conserved phenylalanine or tryptophan at the end, this CDR3 is likely a read error. The V call is TRBV19, the J call TRBJ2-7; D is unclear. Trimming took 1 base from V and 4 from J, leaving 17 bases between them. Germline loops: CDR1 LNHDA, CDR2 SQIVND (reference sequence). This CDR3 spans 16 amino acids. Here the CDR3 DNA reads TGTGCCAGTAGTATAGGTCTCGGAGAGATTCCATACGAGCAGTACCTC. It yields the protein CASSIGLGEIPYEQYL.

This clonotype was found many times. The J gene is TRBJ1-6, the V gene TRBV5-1; D is unclear. This CDR3 contains 15 residues. The germline gives CDR1 SGHRS, CDR2 YFSETQ. V lost 0 bases and J lost 7, with 11 bases in between. The CDR3 region is CASSLAGDRNSPLHF. The CDR3 nucleotides are TGCGCCAGCAGCTTGGCCGGGGATAGGAATTCACCCCTCCACTTT.

This clonotype was seen repeatedly, ten times or more. The rearrangement uses TRBV29-1 and TRBJ1-3; a weak D match, TRBD1 (5 bases). Germline loops: CDR1 SQVTM, CDR2 ANQGSEA. V was trimmed by 3 bases and J by 2 bases, leaving 8 bases between them. CDR3 length: 13 residues. The CDR3, as DNA: TGCAGCGTTGATTCAGGGCCTGGAAACACCATATATTTT. Its translation: CSVDSGPGNTIYF.

This clonotype was seen at least ten times. This chain links TRBV6-2 or TRBV6-3 with TRBJ1-2; possibly TRBD1 for D (5 bases). Germline V gene data show CDR1 as MNHEY and CDR2 as SVGEGT. The germline V and J ends were trimmed by 3 bases and 3 bases, with 14 bases remaining between them. This CDR3 has 15 amino acids. The CDR3 is CASSYKGMGHYGYTF. Here the CDR3 DNA reads TGTGCCAGCAGTTATAAAGGAATGGGGCACTATGGCTACACCTTC.

This clonotype was recorded a few times. V is TRBV5-1 and J is TRBJ2-2; TRBD2 aligns across 9 bases. The CDR3 is 17 amino acids. In germline, CDR1 is SGHRS, CDR2 YFSETQ. Unmatched junction bases numbered 12, after V lost 3 bases and J lost 6 bases. The CDR3 DNA reads TGCGCCAGCAGCTCGCCATCCGGGACTAGCACGGCCGGGGAGCTGTTTTTT. Amino acids: CASSSPSGTSTAGELFF.

This clonotype was seen repeatedly, ten times or more. The chain has TRBV7-2 and TRBJ2-2, with a weak D call TRBD1 (5 bases). Trimming removed 2 bases at V and 4 bases at J, with 11 bases between. This CDR3 has 15 amino acids. The germline CDR1 and CDR2 sequences are SGHTA and FQGNSA. CDR3 DNA: TGTGCCAGCAGCTTAAGGGGCAAACCCACCGGGGAGCTGTTTTTT. It is translated as CASSLRGKPTGELFF.

There are many counts of this clonotype. The chain uses TRBV6-5 and TRBJ1-5; TRBD1 is a possible D gene (5 bases). The CDR3 extends over 13 amino acids. Trimming shortened V by 10 bases and J by 7 bases, and 17 bases separated the two germline ends. Germline CDR1 reads MNHEY; CDR2 reads SVGAGI. The DNA of the CDR3 is TGTGCCACCACTTGGGGGATAGACCAGCCCCAGCATTTT. Its protein product is CATTWGIDQPQHF.

This clonotype was seen ten or more times. V and J are TRBV20-1 and TRBJ2-3, with TRBD2 matching 8 bases. The junction had 11 bases not matched to a gene; V was cut back by 6 bases and J by 3 bases. This CDR3 spans 15 amino acids. Germline V gene lookup returns CDR1 DFQATT and CDR2 SNEGSKA (reference sequence). The DNA of the CDR3 is TGCAGTGCCCCCCGGGGGGGTGCCCGTACAGATACGCAGTATTTT. Amino acid sequence: CSAPRGGARTDTQYF.

This clonotype was observed many times. The rearrangement links TRBV2 to TRBJ1-5; D unclear. The CDR3 totals 12 residues. Germline V gene lookup returns CDR1 SNHLY and CDR2 FYNNEI. The germline V and J ends were trimmed by 4 bases and 4 bases, with 5 bases remaining between them. The CDR3 is CASSVWNQPQHF. CDR3 sequence (DNA): TGTGCCAGCAGTGTCTGGAATCAGCCCCAGCATTTT.

This clonotype was seen at least ten times. The V gene is TRBV6-5, the J gene TRBJ2-2; TRBD2 agrees at 15 bases. From germline, CDR1 is MNHEY and CDR2 SVGAGI. With V trimmed by 8 bases and J by 8 bases, 3 bases remained unmatched. The CDR3 length is 14 residues. The CDR3 DNA reads TGTGCCAGCTCCGGGACTAGCGGGGGGGGGGAGCTGTTTTTT. It specifies CASSGTSGGGELFF.

This clonotype was recorded at least ten times. J is TRBJ2-3 and V is TRBV2; D possibly uses TRBD1 or TRBD2 (5 bases each). Germline V CDR1 and CDR2: SNHLY, FYNNEI. This CDR3 has 14 amino acids. Between the trimmed V and J ends, which lost 6 bases and 8 bases, there was a span of 18 bases. CDR3 amino acids: CASSAGHLGGTQYF. DNA of the CDR3: TGTGCCAGCAGCGCTGGACATCTTGGGGGTACGCAGTATTTT.

Only a few counts were recorded for this clonotype. A much larger clone is a single base away; this may be a read error. The chain recombines TRBV20-1 with TRBJ2-7; D might be TRBD1 or TRBD2, each matching 5 bases. The CDR3 has 12 amino acids. The V gene's germline CDR1 is DFQATT and CDR2 SNEGSKA (reference sequence). V dropped 4 bases and J dropped 5 bases, with 12 bases sitting between them. The CDR3 sequence is CSATGATNEQYF. CDR3 nucleotides: TGCAGTGCTACCGGGGCTACGAACGAGCAGTACTTC.

This clonotype has ten or more counts. The chain uses TRBV5-4 and TRBJ1-6, with a tentative D call TRBD1 (5 bases). Trimming took 5 bases from V and 0 from J, leaving 9 bases between them. Germline V gene data show CDR1 as SGHNT and CDR2 as YYREEE (reference sequence). The CDR3 runs to 15 residues. The CDR3 nucleotides are TGTGCCAGCAGATCAGGGAGCTCCTATAATTCACCCCTCCACTTT. Translated: CASRSGSSYNSPLHF.

The table lists this clonotype with many counts. The chain couples TRBV7-2 to TRBJ2-5; D is possibly TRBD2 (6 bases). Trimming removed 2 bases at V and 2 bases at J, with 12 bases between. The CDR3 runs to 15 residues. Per the germline V gene, CDR1 is SGHTA and CDR2 is FQGNSA. CDR3 in amino acids: CASSLFGGNQETQYF. Written as DNA, the CDR3 is TGTGCCAGCAGCTTATTCGGGGGTAATCAAGAGACCCAGTACTTC.